What follows are 27 T cell receptor beta chains derived from one specimen sequenced in a study of blood T cell repertoires in COVID-19. Repertoires were generated with immunoSEQ multiplex PCR, while TCRdb's copy carries only in-frame clones and drops some. The sample shows hundreds of thousands of clones, approximately 89% of them seen only once. The sequenced material came from peripheral blood. Receptors originate from a woman in her 30s who had recovered from COVID-19.

The chain carries TRBV15 and TRBJ2-1, with 10 bases aligning to TRBD2. The V gene's germline CDR1 is LNHNV and CDR2 YYDKDF (reference sequence). V dropped 0 bases and J dropped 9; count of bases not matched to a gene: 8. This CDR3 comprises 16 residues. CDR3 coding DNA: TGTGCCACCAGCAGAGATCGGAGCGGGGGGGCCTCTGAGCAGTTCTTC. Translated, it gives CATSRDRSGGASEQFF.

The gene calls are TRBV28 and TRBJ1-2, with TRBD1 as a possible D gene (5 bases). The CDR3 sequence is 12 residues long. V was shortened by 5 bases and J by 4 bases, with 8 bases between the two germline ends. Per germline, CDR1 MDHEN and CDR2 SYDVKM. The CDR3 sequence is CASSPDSYGYTF. For the CDR3, the DNA is TGTGCCAGCAGTCCAGACAGCTATGGCTACACCTTC.

The gene calls are TRBV9 and TRBJ2-7; no clear D gene. CDR1 is SGDLS, CDR2 YYNGEE, per germline. The CDR3 runs 13 residues. Trimming removed 0 bases at V and 2 bases at J, with 6 bases between. The CDR3 sequence: CASSVGQTYEQYF. CDR3 nucleotide sequence: TGTGCCAGCAGCGTAGGACAAACCTACGAGCAGTACTTC.

This sequence joins TRBV6-5 and TRBJ2-3; TRBD2 matches 8 bases. V shed 4 bases and J 1 base; nucleotides not matched to a gene: 7. The germline CDR1 and CDR2 sequences are MNHEY and SVGAGI. This CDR3 has 16 amino acids. This chain's CDR3 is CASSSRGGRGTDTQYF. The CDR3 nucleotides are TGTGCCAGCAGTTCCCGGGGGGGACGGGGCACAGATACGCAGTATTTT.

This sequence joins TRBV11-1 and TRBJ2-7; tentatively, D is TRBD2 (6 bases). Per the germline V gene, CDR1 is SGHAT and CDR2 is FQDESV (reference sequence). Trimming removed 0 bases at V and 3 bases at J, with 15 bases between. CDR3 length equals 16 residues. CDR3 coding DNA: TGTGCCAGCAGCTTAGCGCGGAGGGCCTCCAACTACGAGCAGTACTTC. This translates into CASSLARRASNYEQYF.

This clone came up once. In nucleotides, the CDR3 is TGTGCCAGCTGTCCGGGACAGGGACTCACATTTAATTCACCCCTCCACTTT. Translation: CASCPGQGLTFNSPLHF. The rearrangement uses TRBV2 and TRBJ1-6; 9 nucleotides line up with TRBD1. The CDR3 is 17 residues long. After removal of 8 bases from V and 6 bases from J, the junction contained 14 bases not matched to a gene. The germline CDR1 and CDR2 sequences are SNHLY and FYNNEI.

This chain connects TRBV28 to TRBJ1-2, with D possibly being TRBD1 (5 bases). V dropped 3 bases and J dropped 7 bases, with 24 bases sitting between them. Germline lookup yields CDR1 MDHEN and CDR2 SYDVKM. The CDR3 extends over 17 amino acids. This CDR3 is CASSFTPAGLQQLGYTF. The CDR3 DNA follows: TGTGCCAGCAGTTTCACCCCGGCGGGACTTCAGCAACTTGGCTACACCTTC.

The chain uses TRBV7-3 and TRBJ2-7; 10 bases fit TRBD1. CDR3 length: 14 residues. Germline V gene lookup returns CDR1 SGHTA and CDR2 FQGTGA. V gave up 5 bases and J gave up 6 bases; unmatched junction bases: 7. CDR3 loop: CASSPGTGAGEQYF. The CDR3 region has the DNA TGTGCCAGCAGCCCGGGGACAGGGGCCGGCGAGCAGTACTTC.

The chain employs TRBV19 and TRBJ2-4; 7 positions match TRBD2. The J segment lost 2 bases and the V segment lost 5 bases, leaving 9 bases of the junction unmatched. The CDR3 has 16 amino acids. From germline, CDR1 is LNHDA and CDR2 SQIVND (reference sequence). CDR3 DNA: TGTGCCAGTAGTCCTCCCACGGGGGGTTCCAAAAACATTCAGTACTTC. It codes for CASSPPTGGSKNIQYF.

This chain joins TRBV6-4 and TRBJ2-1; 11 nucleotides align to TRBD2. The CDR3 has 16 amino acids. V shed 0 bases and J 9 bases; nucleotides not matched to a gene: 7. Germline V lookup: CDR1 MRHNA, CDR2 SNTAGT. The CDR3 spells CASSDSISGGAGEQFF. CDR3 coding DNA: TGTGCCAGCAGTGACTCGATTAGCGGGGGGGCCGGTGAGCAGTTCTTC.

The CDR3 loop is CASSIAGPSFRGANVLTF. The CDR3 region has the DNA TGTGCCAGTAGTATTGCGGGACCGTCCTTTAGAGGGGCCAACGTCCTGACTTTC. This rearrangement joins TRBV19 to TRBJ2-6, with D possibly being TRBD2 (6 bases). CDR3 length: 18 residues. The V and J ends lost 3 bases and 4 bases respectively, with 19 bases between them. CDR1 is LNHDA, CDR2 SQIVND, per germline (reference sequence).

CDR3 protein: CSAGLIGELFF. The CDR3 region has the DNA TGCAGTGCTGGACTGATCGGGGAGCTGTTTTTT. V and J are TRBV20-1 and TRBJ2-2; D may be TRBD2 (5 bases). This CDR3 contains 11 residues. Germline values: CDR1 DFQATT, CDR2 SNEGSKA (reference sequence). Trimming took 5 bases from V and 7 from J, leaving 8 bases between them.

The chain employs TRBV19 and TRBJ2-1; TRBD2 aligns across 14 bases. The CDR3 extends over 15 amino acids. Germline V lookup: CDR1 LNHDA, CDR2 SQIVND (reference sequence). V shed 5 bases, J shed 8 bases, and the junction held 5 bases outside the gene matches. In DNA form, the CDR3 reads TGTGCCAGTAGTCCGGGGACTAGCGGGGGATATGAGCAGTTCTTC. This sequence encodes CASSPGTSGGYEQFF.

With respect to this clone: This sample includes further DNA sequences coding for the same CDR3. This chain links TRBV9 with TRBJ2-7; 9 nucleotides align to TRBD1. V was clipped by 4 bases and J by 0 bases; unmatched bases: 5. Germline-derived CDR1 and CDR2 are SGDLS and YYNGEE. The CDR3 totals 15 residues. The CDR3 reads CASSLGQGSSYEQYF. CDR3 DNA: TGTGCCAGCAGCTTAGGACAGGGGAGCTCCTACGAGCAGTACTTC.

This chain links TRBV14 with TRBJ1-1; D gene unclear. Germline V gives CDR1 SGHDN, CDR2 FVKESK. The length of the CDR3 is 14 residues. V was clipped by 0 bases and J by 5 bases, with 10 bases between them. The CDR3 nucleotides are TGTGCCAGCAGCCAAGACTCAGGTCGGACTGAAGCTTTCTTT. Amino acid sequence: CASSQDSGRTEAFF.

The rearrangement joins TRBV4-1 to TRBJ1-3; TRBD1 matches at 8 bases. This CDR3 is 17 amino acids long. Trimming took 0 bases from V and 0 from J; bases not matched to a gene: 4. The germline V gene has CDR1 MGHRA and CDR2 YSYEKL. The chain's CDR3 is CASSQDRDRSSGNTIYF. The DNA of the CDR3 is TGCGCCAGCAGCCAAGACAGGGACAGGAGCTCTGGAAACACCATATATTTT.

V and J are TRBV9 and TRBJ1-1, with a tentative D call TRBD1 (5 bases). Germline-derived CDR1 and CDR2 are SGDLS and YYNGEE. The V end lost 3 bases, the J end lost 3 bases, and 12 bases lay between the germline ends. This CDR3 is 14 amino acids long. In DNA form, the CDR3 reads TGTGCCAGCAGCGCCAGGGATTTCGACACTGAAGCTTTCTTT. It encodes CASSARDFDTEAFF. The full variable domain, with the rest looked up from reference TRBV9 and TRBJ1-1, is DSGVTQTPKHLITATGQRVTLRCSPRSGDLSVYWYQQSLDQGLQFLIQYYNGEERAKGNILERFSAQQFPDLHSELNLSSLELGDSALYFCASSARDFDTEAFFGQGTRLTVV.

The gene calls are TRBV2 and TRBJ1-1, with D perhaps matching TRBD1 (6 bases). V lost 4 bases and J lost 1, with 13 bases in between. This CDR3 contains 15 residues. CDR1 is SNHLY, CDR2 FYNNEI, per germline. CDR3 DNA: TGTGCCAGCAGTGCTTTTACAGGGACGAACACTGAAGCTTTCTTT. Amino acid sequence: CASSAFTGTNTEAFF.

This clone was seen a single time. CDR3 sequence: CASNPYRGGEQYF. The DNA for the CDR3 is TGTGCCAGCAACCCTTACAGGGGGGGCGAGCAGTACTTC. The chain employs TRBV27 and TRBJ2-7; TRBD1 might be the D (8 bases). The CDR3 has 13 residues. Trimming removed 7 bases at V and 6 bases at J, with 16 bases between. CDR1 MNHEY and CDR2 SMNVEV come from the germline V gene (reference sequence).

The chain couples TRBV2 to TRBJ2-1; D may be TRBD2 (5 bases). The germline gives CDR1 SNHLY, CDR2 FYNNEI. The CDR3 spans 15 residues. V shed 6 bases and J shed 2 bases, with 14 bases lying between them. The chain's CDR3 is CASSHPSTPYNEQFF. DNA of the CDR3: TGTGCCAGCAGCCACCCTAGCACCCCCTACAATGAGCAGTTCTTC.

The CDR3: CASSPGGGEIYEQYF. Here the CDR3 DNA reads TGCGCCAGCAGCCCCGGGGGGGGAGAAATCTACGAGCAGTACTTC. The V gene is TRBV5-1, the J gene TRBJ2-7; 8 nucleotides line up with TRBD2. Trimming took 4 bases from V and 3 from J; bases not matched to a gene: 9. CDR1 and CDR2 from the germline V gene are SGHRS and YFSETQ. The CDR3 is 15 residues long.

In this sample, this clone turned up once. J is TRBJ2-2 and V is TRBV24-1; 7 nucleotides line up with TRBD2. The CDR3 is 17 residues long. Germline V gene lookup returns CDR1 KGHDR and CDR2 SFDVKD. V lost 0 bases, J lost 5 bases, and 8 bases stayed unmatched. CDR3 DNA: TGTGCCACCAGTGATTTGGAGCGGGGAGGTAGGACCGGGGAGCTGTTTTTT. Amino acid sequence: CATSDLERGGRTGELFF.

The chain links TRBV5-1 to TRBJ2-4; tentative D call: TRBD2 (5 bases). Trimming took 5 bases from V and 4 from J, leaving 13 bases between them. This CDR3 is 14 amino acids long. From germline, CDR1 is SGHRS and CDR2 YFSETQ. CDR3 nucleotides: TGCGCCAGCAGTTCCGGACGGGGAAAAAACATTCAGTACTTC. Amino acid sequence: CASSSGRGKNIQYF.

The chain has TRBV28 and TRBJ1-4, with D perhaps matching TRBD1 (5 bases). V was shortened by 6 bases and J by 0 bases, with 8 bases between the two germline ends. Looked up from germline, CDR1 is MDHEN and CDR2 is SYDVKM. This CDR3 region has 14 residues. CDR3 nucleotides: TGTGCCAGCAGCACAGGAACAACTAATGAAAAACTGTTTTTT. It is translated as CASSTGTTNEKLFF.

This rearrangement joins TRBV6-5 to TRBJ2-7; 7 positions agree with TRBD1. V lost 4 bases and J lost 8; bases outside the gene matches: 8. The CDR3 runs to 13 residues. Germline lookup yields CDR1 MNHEY and CDR2 SVGAGI. The CDR3 region has the DNA TGTGCCAGCAGTTTCCCCGGGACAGTTCAGCAGTACTTC. It encodes CASSFPGTVQQYF.

This clone was observed a single time. The chain carries TRBV10-2 and TRBJ2-5; a weak D match, TRBD2 (5 bases). V gave up 6 bases and J gave up 1 base, with 9 bases separating them. The CDR3 loop spans 13 amino acids. Germline CDR1 and CDR2: WSHSY and SAAADI. The CDR3 region has the DNA TGCGCCAGCAGAGACTACCCCCAAGAGACCCAGTACTTC. This gives the protein CASRDYPQETQYF.

V gene TRBV7-9 combines with J gene TRBJ2-3; D is uncertain. CDR1 is SEHNR, CDR2 FQNEAQ, per germline (reference sequence). This CDR3 has 13 residues. The V end was cut by 2 bases, the J end by 1 base, with 4 bases between. DNA of the CDR3: TGTGCCAGCAGCTTATCCGGCACAGATACGCAGTATTTT. As protein: CASSLSGTDTQYF.